A selection of T cell receptor beta chains follows, all from one sample in a study of control samples from healthy donors and cancer patients. Clones were sequenced by immunoSEQ multiplex PCR, and TCRdb holds only the in-frame ones, with some missing. Of some 220,000 clones listed, roughly 94% are singletons. Input material: blood. These receptors were collected from a man between 50 and 59 years old in good health. Both conserved end residues are part of each CDR3. A D gene is named only where the DNA matches it firmly. Expanded clones get a size class; other rows say once, few or many, or leave the size out.

CDR3aa: CASSLDRGPNTGELFF
CDR3nt: TGTGCCAGCAGCTTGGACAGGGGACCGAACACCGGGGAGCTGTTTTTT
d_gene: TRBD1
j_gene: TRBJ2-2
abundance: -
v_gene: TRBV5-4

CDR3aa: CATGPKYEQYF
CDR3nt: TGTGCCACGGGCCCTAAATACGAGCAGTACTTC
d_gene: -
j_gene: TRBJ2-7
abundance: -
v_gene: TRBV28

CDR3aa: CASSPQVVAANTGELFF
CDR3nt: TGTGCCAGCAGCCCTCAGGTAGTAGCCGCGAACACCGGGGAGCTGTTTTTT
d_gene: -
j_gene: TRBJ2-2
abundance: -
v_gene: TRBV7-6

CDR3aa: CSLSWGDTEAFF
CDR3nt: TGCAGCCTCTCGTGGGGGGACACTGAAGCTTTCTTT
d_gene: -
j_gene: TRBJ1-1
abundance: -
v_gene: TRBV29-1

CDR3aa: CASSSSQGSPLHF
CDR3nt: TGTGCCAGCAGCTCCTCGCAGGGTTCACCCCTCCACTTT
d_gene: -
j_gene: TRBJ1-6
abundance: -
v_gene: TRBV11-2

CDR3aa: CASSLERWGSPNEKLFF
CDR3nt: TGTGCCAGCAGCTTAGAGAGGTGGGGGAGCCCTAATGAAAAACTGTTTTTT
d_gene: -
j_gene: TRBJ1-4
abundance: -
v_gene: TRBV7-9

CDR3aa: CASSRYRDRAQVETQYF
CDR3nt: TGTGCCAGCAGCCGTTACCGGGACAGGGCTCAGGTGGAGACCCAGTACTTC
d_gene: TRBD1
j_gene: TRBJ2-5
abundance: once
v_gene: TRBV7-9

CDR3aa: CASSLQQPMNTEAFF
CDR3nt: TGCGCCAGCAGCTTGCAGCAGCCTATGAACACTGAAGCTTTCTTT
d_gene: -
j_gene: TRBJ1-1
abundance: -
v_gene: TRBV5-1

CDR3aa: CASSGWGLQQETQYF
CDR3nt: TGTGCCAGCAGCGGATGGGGACTACAACAAGAGACCCAGTACTTC
d_gene: TRBD2
j_gene: TRBJ2-5
abundance: -
v_gene: TRBV7-8

CDR3aa: CASRGDREEQYF
CDR3nt: TGTGCCAGCAGGGGGGACAGGGAGGAGCAGTACTTC
d_gene: TRBD1
j_gene: TRBJ2-7
abundance: -
v_gene: TRBV6-5

CDR3aa: CASSSGLEQYF
CDR3nt: TGCGCCAGCAGCTCCGGGTTGGAGCAGTACTTC
d_gene: -
j_gene: TRBJ2-7
abundance: -
v_gene: TRBV5-1

CDR3aa: CASSAGSGTPNSGNTIYF
CDR3nt: TGTGCCAGCAGCGCCGGCTCCGGGACACCCAACTCTGGAAACACCATATATTTT
d_gene: -
j_gene: TRBJ1-3
abundance: -
v_gene: TRBV9

CDR3aa: CASTMGGSPLHF
CDR3nt: TGTGCCAGCACTATGGGAGGCTCACCCCTCCACTTT
d_gene: -
j_gene: TRBJ1-6
abundance: -
v_gene: TRBV6-6

CDR3aa: CAWSVGPLYNSPLHF
CDR3nt: TGTGCCTGGAGTGTCGGGCCTCTCTATAATTCACCCCTCCACTTT
d_gene: -
j_gene: TRBJ1-6
abundance: -
v_gene: TRBV30

CDR3aa: CASSLTGGMNTEAFF
CDR3nt: TGTGCCAGCAGTCTTACAGGGGGTATGAACACTGAAGCTTTCTTT
d_gene: TRBD1
j_gene: TRBJ1-1
abundance: few
v_gene: TRBV27

CDR3aa: CASSQGFGDTEAFF
CDR3nt: TGTGCCAGCAGCCAGGGGTTTGGGGACACTGAAGCTTTCTTT
d_gene: -
j_gene: TRBJ1-1
abundance: -
v_gene: TRBV5-4

CDR3aa: CASSFQTSGALEQYF
CDR3nt: TGCGCCAGCAGCTTTCAGACTAGCGGGGCTCTCGAGCAGTACTTC
d_gene: TRBD2
j_gene: TRBJ2-7
abundance: -
v_gene: TRBV5-1

CDR3aa: CASSQAGQDQPQHF
CDR3nt: TGTGCCAGCAGCCAAGCGGGACAGGATCAGCCCCAGCATTTT
d_gene: TRBD1
j_gene: TRBJ1-5
abundance: -
v_gene: TRBV3-1/TRBV3-2

CDR3aa: CATSFPRGTQYF
CDR3nt: TGTGCCACCAGCTTCCCCCGCGGTACGCAGTATTTT
d_gene: -
j_gene: TRBJ2-3
abundance: -
v_gene: TRBV15

CDR3aa: CASSLRDIAITEAFF
CDR3nt: TGTGCCAGCAGCTTAAGGGACATTGCAATCACTGAAGCTTTCTTT
d_gene: -
j_gene: TRBJ1-1
abundance: -
v_gene: TRBV7-2

CDR3aa: CASSGVDRAGEQYF
CDR3nt: TGTGCCAGCAGTGGCGTGGACAGGGCAGGGGAGCAGTACTTC
d_gene: TRBD1
j_gene: TRBJ2-7
abundance: -
v_gene: TRBV5-8

CDR3aa: CASSAGTEINQPQHF
CDR3nt: TGCGCCAGCAGCGCCGGGACAGAAATCAATCAGCCCCAGCATTTT
d_gene: TRBD1
j_gene: TRBJ1-5
abundance: few
v_gene: TRBV5-1

CDR3aa: CASSDSGGEQFF
CDR3nt: TGTGCCAGCAGTGACTCAGGGGGTGAGCAGTTCTTC
d_gene: -
j_gene: TRBJ2-1
abundance: -
v_gene: TRBV6-4

CDR3aa: CASSPGWSSYNEQFF
CDR3nt: TGCGCCAGCAGCCCGGGGTGGAGCTCCTACAATGAGCAGTTCTTC
d_gene: -
j_gene: TRBJ2-1
abundance: -
v_gene: TRBV5-1

CDR3aa: CASSVTGDGTNTEAFF
CDR3nt: TGTGCCAGCAGCGTCACGGGCGACGGTACGAACACTGAAGCTTTCTTT
d_gene: -
j_gene: TRBJ1-1
abundance: -
v_gene: TRBV9

CDR3aa: CASRSGTNTGELFF
CDR3nt: TGTGCCAGCAGGTCAGGAACGAACACCGGGGAGCTGTTTTTT
d_gene: -
j_gene: TRBJ2-2
abundance: -
v_gene: TRBV9

CDR3aa: CASRSGGQYNEQFF
CDR3nt: TGTGCCAGCCGAAGTGGGGGGCAGTACAATGAGCAGTTCTTC
d_gene: -
j_gene: TRBJ2-1
abundance: -
v_gene: TRBV4-2

CDR3aa: CASSLDHPSGNTIYF
CDR3nt: TGTGCCAGCAGCTTAGATCACCCCTCTGGAAACACCATATATTTT
d_gene: -
j_gene: TRBJ1-3
abundance: -
v_gene: TRBV11-2

CDR3aa: CASSKALNTEAFF
CDR3nt: TGTGCCAGTAGTAAAGCACTCAACACTGAAGCTTTCTTT
d_gene: -
j_gene: TRBJ1-1
abundance: -
v_gene: TRBV19